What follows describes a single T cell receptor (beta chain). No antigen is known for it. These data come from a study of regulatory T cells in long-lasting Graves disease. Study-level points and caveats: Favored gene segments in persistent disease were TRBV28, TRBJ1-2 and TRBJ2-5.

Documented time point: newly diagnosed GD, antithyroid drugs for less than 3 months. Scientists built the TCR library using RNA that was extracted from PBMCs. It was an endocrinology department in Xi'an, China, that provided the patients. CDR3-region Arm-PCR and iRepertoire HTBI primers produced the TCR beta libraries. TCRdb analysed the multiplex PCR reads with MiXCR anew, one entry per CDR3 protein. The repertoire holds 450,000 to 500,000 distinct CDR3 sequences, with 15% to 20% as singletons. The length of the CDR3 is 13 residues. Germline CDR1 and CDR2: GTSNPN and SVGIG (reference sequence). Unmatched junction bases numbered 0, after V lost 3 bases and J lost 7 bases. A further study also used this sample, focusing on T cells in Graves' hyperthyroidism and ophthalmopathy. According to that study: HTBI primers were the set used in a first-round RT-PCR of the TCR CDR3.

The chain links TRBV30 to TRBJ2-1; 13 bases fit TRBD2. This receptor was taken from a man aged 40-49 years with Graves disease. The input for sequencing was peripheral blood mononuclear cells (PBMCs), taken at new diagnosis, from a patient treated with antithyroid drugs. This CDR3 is CAWRGLAGNEQFF. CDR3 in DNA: TGTGCCTGGAGGGGACTAGCGGGAAATGAGCAGTTCTTC.